This TCR beta chain stems from a study of shared clonotypes between healthy human individuals. Deep was the level at which the assay was run. TCRdb keeps only in-frame clones here, not all; method: immunoSEQ multiplex PCR. The sample holds 2,500,000 or so clones, less than 95% seen once. Every donor, a Caucasian adult, lived in Nashville, Tennessee. On this clone: Other DNA sequences in this sample translate to the same CDR3.

Trimming removed 5 bases at V and 0 bases at J, with 9 bases between. Germline assignment: CDR1 SGHTA and CDR2 FQGTGA. The CDR3 is made up of 14 amino acids. The chain carries TRBV7-3 and TRBJ2-3; D is undetermined. The sequenced sample consisted of naive CD4+ T cells from PBMCs. Subset: CD45RA+ positively selected. This clonotype originated in a man aged 18 to 30 in good health. Some clones in this sample may be carry-over from other donors' samples. CDR3 DNA: TGTGCCAGCAGCCCACGAGCTAGCACAGATACGCAGTATTTT. This codes for CASSPRASTDTQYF.